These 13 T cell receptor beta chains were sequenced from one sample in a study of blood T cell repertoires in COVID-19. Profiled with immunoSEQ multiplex PCR; TCRdb holds only in-frame clones, not every one. The sample consists of 70,000 or so clones, 75% to 90% of them appearing once. The material sequenced was peripheral blood. The receptors here all came from an elderly woman with active or convalescent COVID-19.

Only one count was recorded for this clone. The chain couples TRBV19 to TRBJ1-1; D remains ambiguous. The germline V gene encodes CDR1 LNHDA and CDR2 SQIVND (reference sequence). V gave up 3 bases and J gave up 4 bases, with 12 bases separating them. The CDR3 is 14 residues long. The CDR3: CASSIRVDSTEAFF. The CDR3 nucleotides are TGTGCCAGTAGTATTCGGGTGGACTCCACTGAAGCTTTCTTT.

V gene TRBV10-3 combines with J gene TRBJ1-2; D remains ambiguous. The CDR3 consists of 13 residues. Trimming removed 10 bases at V and 5 bases at J, with 17 bases between. The germline V gene encodes CDR1 ENHRY and CDR2 SYGVKD. This chain's CDR3 is CASRQENLYGYTF. DNA of the CDR3: TGTGCCAGTCGTCAGGAAAACCTTTATGGCTACACCTTC.

The DNA for the CDR3 is TGTGCCAGCAGTTACCAGGGAATCATCTCCTACAATGAGCAGTTCTTC. It specifies CASSYQGIISYNEQFF. The chain combines TRBV6-2 or TRBV6-3 with TRBJ2-1; possible D gene TRBD1, 5 bases. The germline V gene has CDR1 MNHEY and CDR2 SVGEGT. This CDR3 region has 16 residues. The germline V and J ends were trimmed by 2 bases and 0 bases, with 11 bases remaining between them.

The chain combines TRBV13 with TRBJ2-3, with TRBD2 as a possible D gene (6 bases). CDR1 PRHDT and CDR2 FYEKMQ come from the germline V gene (reference sequence). This CDR3 is 15 amino acids long. The V gene lost 5 bases and the J gene lost 2 bases, with 14 bases spanning the gap. The CDR3, as DNA: TGTGCCAGCAGCCTCGGACTACCGACCACAGATACGCAGTATTTT. Its protein product is CASSLGLPTTDTQYF.

For the CDR3, the DNA is TGTGCCAGCAGCTTGGGGAGAGTTGGGGCGGTGGGACAGCCCCAGCATTTT. Translating it yields CASSLGRVGAVGQPQHF. This chain joins TRBV5-6 and TRBJ1-5; tentatively, D is TRBD1 (5 bases). Trimming left V 0 bases short and J 7 bases short, with 20 bases between. The CDR3 spans 17 residues. Germline V lookup: CDR1 SGHDT, CDR2 YYEEEE.

The V gene is TRBV30, the J gene TRBJ2-2, with D maybe TRBD1 (6 bases). CDR3 size: 14 residues. Looked up from germline, CDR1 is GTSNPN and CDR2 is SVGIG (reference sequence). V shed 8 bases and J shed 0 bases, with 13 bases lying between them. CDR3 in amino acids: CAGSGHPNTGELFF. The CDR3 DNA is TGTGCCGGATCGGGACACCCGAACACCGGGGAGCTGTTTTTT.

The chain recombines TRBV9 with TRBJ1-1; D not resolved. Per germline, CDR1 SGDLS and CDR2 YYNGEE. The CDR3 runs 13 residues. V lost 6 bases and J lost 1, with 10 bases in between. Here the CDR3 DNA reads TGTGCCAGCACCGCACCCGGGAACACTGAAGCTTTCTTT. Translated, it gives CASTAPGNTEAFF.

The V call is TRBV3-1 (or the pseudogene TRBV3-2), the J call TRBJ2-5; D is unresolved. The CDR3 extends over 12 amino acids. Trimming removed 0 bases from V and 6 bases from J, with 5 bases in between. The germline CDR1 and CDR2 sequences are LGHDT and YNNKEL (reference sequence). Here the CDR3 reads CASSQEQQTQYF. CDR3 nucleotide sequence: TGTGCCAGCAGCCAAGAACAGCAGACCCAGTACTTC.

This rearrangement joins TRBV25-1 to TRBJ1-5; possible D gene TRBD1, 6 bases. Germline V gene sequence: CDR1 MGHDK, CDR2 SYGVNS. CDR3 length: 15 amino acids. Trimming left V 3 bases short and J 0 bases short, with 9 bases between. This chain's CDR3 is CASSDAGVSNQPQHF. The CDR3 DNA sequence: TGTGCCAGCAGTGATGCAGGGGTTAGCAATCAGCCCCAGCATTTT.

V gene TRBV6-2 or TRBV6-3 combines with J gene TRBJ1-6; D possibly corresponds to TRBD1 (6 bases). V was trimmed by 6 bases and J by 6 bases, leaving 18 bases between them. There are 16 residues in the CDR3. Germline V lookup: CDR1 MNHEY, CDR2 SVGEGT. The CDR3 spells CASSDLRGEFNSPLHF. The DNA for the CDR3 is TGTGCCAGCAGCGACCTCAGGGGCGAGTTTAATTCACCCCTCCACTTT.

The chain joins TRBV11-2 to TRBJ1-2, with 8 bases that match TRBD1. The CDR3 loop spans 13 amino acids. Germline loops: CDR1 SGHAT, CDR2 FQNNGV. Losses at the gene ends were 4 bases for V and 4 bases for J; bases not matched to a gene: 2. The CDR3 region is CASSSQGAYGYTF. The CDR3 DNA follows: TGTGCCAGCAGCTCCCAGGGGGCCTATGGCTACACCTTC. The variable domain in full, with the rest retrieved from reference TRBV11-2 and TRBJ1-2, is EAGVAQSPRYKIIEKRQSVAFWCNPISGHATLYWYQQILGQGPKLLIQFQNNGVVDDSQLPKDRFSAERLKGVDSTLKIQPAKLEDSAVYLCASSSQGAYGYTFGSGTRLTVV.

The rearrangement links TRBV5-4 to TRBJ1-3, with D possibly TRBD1 on 6 matching bases. V was clipped by 4 bases and J by 0 bases, with 11 bases between them. Germline V gene sequence: CDR1 SGHNT, CDR2 YYREEE (reference sequence). The CDR3 consists of 15 residues. CDR3 sequence reads: CASSRTGFSGNTIYF. CDR3 bases: TGTGCCAGCAGCCGAACAGGGTTCTCTGGAAACACCATATATTTT.

The CDR3 DNA reads TGTGCCAGCAGCGTGGGACAGGGGAACGTAGGCTATGGCTACACCTTC. Residues: CASSVGQGNVGYGYTF. V is TRBV9 and J is TRBJ1-2; 10 positions match TRBD1. Germline V gives CDR1 SGDLS, CDR2 YYNGEE. There are 16 residues in the CDR3. The V and J ends lost 2 bases and 4 bases, in that order; junction bases with no gene match: 8. Filled out from reference TRBV9 and TRBJ1-2, the complete variable domain reads DSGVTQTPKHLITATGQRVTLRCSPRSGDLSVYWYQQSLDQGLQFLIQYYNGEERAKGNILERFSAQQFPDLHSELNLSSLELGDSALYFCASSVGQGNVGYGYTFGSGTRLTVV.